This T cell receptor beta chain was obtained from a study of cytomegalovirus exposure and HLA in healthy donors. Study-level points and caveats: After further analysis at a later stage, some 15,000 TCR beta sequences were associated with HLA alleles at 0.05 false discovery rate. Sequencing likely produced, as an artifact, a cluster of highly shared sequence variants.

A note on this clone: Its antigen is still unknown.

60 Vbeta and 13 Jbeta primers were used in PCR. Assay used: immunoSEQ multiplex PCR; TCRdb lists only in-frame clones, some missing. The table lists around 140,000 clones, 77% of them singletons. Sequencing input: PBMCs. The receptor comes from a male donor in good health and CMV-seronegative.

This chain's CDR3 is CASSVGDRGGTEAFF. The CDR3 bases are TGTGCCAGCAGCGTAGGAGACAGGGGGGGAACTGAAGCTTTCTTT. The rearrangement joins TRBV9 to TRBJ1-1; TRBD1 matches at 9 bases. CDR3 length: 15 amino acids. The V gene's germline CDR1 is SGDLS and CDR2 YYNGEE. V lost 0 bases to trimming and J lost 5 bases; unmatched junction nucleotides: 5.